This T cell receptor (beta chain) was recorded in a study of cytomegalovirus exposure and HLA in healthy donors. This clone has ten or more counts. Primers: 60 Vbeta forward and 13 Jbeta reverse. Sequencing was performed with immunoSEQ multiplex PCR; in TCRdb, only in-frame clones are kept and a portion is missing. This table holds around 140,000 clones, around 74% found once. The V segment lost 5 bases and the J segment 6 bases; nucleotides outside the gene matches: 14. Germline V gene lookup returns CDR1 PRHDT and CDR2 FYEKMQ (reference sequence). The CDR3 consists of 16 residues. The J gene is TRBJ1-1, the V gene TRBV13, with 8 bases aligning to TRBD1. The receptor comes from a male donor in good health and CMV-seronegative. Sequencing used PBMCs. The CDR3: CASSHRGTGLKPEAFF. CDR3 bases: TGTGCCAGCAGCCACCGGGGGACAGGCCTTAAACCTGAAGCTTTCTTT.